The next 14 T cell receptor beta chains were all read from a single sample in a study of metastatic and nonmetastatic thyroid tumors. TCRdb re-clonotyped the PCR reads via MiXCR. The sample carries around 17,000 clones, 9.5% to 15% recorded once. Thyroid surgery was preceded by no treatment in any patient. The sample was blood. Source of these receptors: a female donor with papillary thyroid cancer or a benign thyroid nodule (not recorded which). Some clones in this sample may be carry-over from other donors' samples.

This clone appeared many times. V and J are TRBV29-1 and TRBJ1-1; D might be TRBD1 (5 bases). Between the trimmed V and J ends, which lost 6 bases and 2 bases, there was a span of 16 bases. The CDR3 totals 14 residues. From germline, CDR1 is SQVTM and CDR2 ANQGSEA. CDR3 DNA sequence: TGCAGCGTCTGGCAGGGAAGGTCTAACACTGAAGCTTTCTTT. Amino acid sequence: CSVWQGRSNTEAFF.

This clone was detected only a few times. A much more abundant neighbour one base away suggests this may be a read error. Because it lacks the conserved phenylalanine or tryptophan at the end, this CDR3 is likely a read error. The rearrangement joins TRBV19 to TRBJ1-6; D might be TRBD1 (5 bases). CDR3 length: 13 residues. CDR1 LNHDA and CDR2 SQIVND come from the germline V gene (reference sequence). Trimming removed 10 bases at V and 10 bases at J, with 17 bases between. Written as DNA, the CDR3 is TGTGCCATCTCAGGGTCGGCCAACTCACCCCTCCACTCT. This sequence encodes CAISGSANSPLHS.

The chain uses TRBV7-2 and TRBJ2-5; a possible D gene is TRBD2 (5 bases). Trimming pared 2 bases from V and 7 bases from J, leaving 8 bases between. This CDR3 has 12 residues. Per germline, CDR1 SGHTA and CDR2 FQGNSA. CDR3 DNA: TGTGCCAGCAGCTTACTAGCAGGGACCCAGTACTTC. It translates to CASSLLAGTQYF. Based on the CDR3 plus reference TRBV7-2 and TRBJ2-5, the full variable domain is GAGVSQSPSNKVTEKGKDVELRCDPISGHTALYWYRQSLGQGLEFLIYFQGNSAPDKSGLPSDRFSAERTGGSVSTLTIQRTQQEDSAVYLCASSLLAGTQYFGPGTRLLVL.

This clone was observed a few times. At one boundary the junction diverges from the germline segment, which might be a read error. The chain combines TRBV6-2 or TRBV6-3 with TRBJ1-2; the D gene is possibly TRBD1 (5 bases). The CDR3 is 14 amino acids. Germline loops: CDR1 MNHEY, CDR2 SVGEGT. CDR3 nucleotide sequence: TGTGCCAGCTTTAAGGGGCGCACGTCCTATTGCTACACCTTC. Translated: CASFKGRTSYCYTF.

This clone was found many times. The gene calls are TRBV6-2 or TRBV6-3 and TRBJ2-1; TRBD2 matches 11 bases. V lost 5 bases to trimming and J lost 5 bases; unmatched junction nucleotides: 5. The CDR3 length is 15 residues. Germline V gene lookup returns CDR1 MNHEY and CDR2 SVGEGT. The CDR3 reads CASSITSGGNNEQFF. CDR3 coding DNA: TGTGCCAGCAGTATCACTAGCGGGGGCAACAATGAGCAGTTCTTC.

With regard to this clone: Different DNA sequences within this sample yield the same CDR3. CDR3 DNA: TGCAGTGCCCCGGGACAGGGATTGTACGAGCAGTACTTC. Protein: CSAPGQGLYEQYF. The gene calls are TRBV20-1 and TRBJ2-7; 9 nucleotides align to TRBD1. CDR3 length: 13 residues. In germline, CDR1 is DFQATT, CDR2 SNEGSKA (reference sequence). With V trimmed by 6 bases and J by 4 bases, 7 bases remained unmatched.

J is TRBJ1-1 and V is TRBV27, with unresolved D. The CDR3 length is 12 residues. The V gene lost 7 bases and the J gene lost 11 bases, with 17 bases spanning the gap. Germline CDR1 MNHEY, CDR2 SMNVEV (reference sequence). The CDR3 DNA follows: TGTGCCAGCATTTCTCTGGGGTGTCGGGCTTTCTTT. Translating gives CASISLGCRAFF.

This clone came up many times. The chain combines TRBV6-1 with TRBJ2-3; 11 bases match TRBD1. CDR1 MNHNS and CDR2 SASEGT come from the germline V gene. J gave up 6 bases and V 7 bases, and 9 bases lay outside the gene matches. The CDR3 is 15 residues long. This CDR3 reads CASIGRTGGADTQYF. DNA for the CDR3: TGTGCCAGCATAGGGCGGACAGGGGGCGCGGATACGCAGTATTTT.

This clone was seen many times. The V and J genes are TRBV7-2 and TRBJ2-4; tentatively, D is TRBD1 (5 bases). This CDR3 is built from 16 residues. Germline CDR1 reads SGHTA; CDR2 reads FQGNSA. The ends were cut back, 4 bases at V and 0 bases at J, with 13 bases in the middle. The CDR3 sequence is CASSSDLGLAKNIQYF. Written as DNA, the CDR3 is TGTGCCAGCAGCTCGGACCTGGGGCTAGCCAAAAACATTCAGTACTTC.

There are many counts of this clone. The chain has TRBV4-1 and TRBJ2-7; TRBD1 aligns across 7 bases. CDR3 length equals 14 residues. CDR1 is MGHRA and CDR2 is YSYEKL in the germline V gene. After removal of 3 bases from V and 3 bases from J, the junction contained 5 bases not matched to a gene. The CDR3 loop is CASSQDRLNYEQYF. The CDR3 DNA reads TGCGCCAGCAGCCAGGACAGGCTAAACTACGAGCAGTACTTC.

In its sample, this clone is medium-sized. This chain connects TRBV28 to TRBJ2-1; 7 nucleotides line up with TRBD1. The germline gives CDR1 MDHEN, CDR2 SYDVKM. The CDR3 consists of 16 residues. V dropped 4 bases and J dropped 2; count of bases not matched to a gene: 8. The chain's CDR3 is CASSSYRDSPYNEQFF. CDR3 nucleotide sequence: TGTGCCAGCAGTTCGTACCGGGACAGCCCCTACAATGAGCAGTTCTTC.

This clone was counted many times. Additional DNA sequences in this sample encode the identical CDR3. The chain recombines TRBV7-7 with TRBJ2-5, with TRBD1 matching over 9 bases. The V and J ends lost 3 bases and 5 bases, in that order; junction bases with no gene match: 7. CDR3 length: 15 amino acids. Germline CDR1 SSHAT, CDR2 FNYEAQ (reference sequence). The CDR3, as DNA: TGTGCCAGCAGCTTGCAGACAGGGGGGCTGGAGACCCAGTACTTC. Translation gives CASSLQTGGLETQYF. Full variable domain (rest looked up from reference TRBV7-7 and TRBJ2-5): GAGVSQSPRYKVTKRGQDVTLRCDPISSHATLYWYQQALGQGPEFLTYFNYEAQPDKSGLPSDRFSAERPEGSISTLTIQRTEQRDSAMYRCASSLQTGGLETQYFGPGTRLLVL.

This clone was found many times. The V gene is TRBV19, the J gene TRBJ1-5, with TRBD1 matching 10 bases. The V gene's germline CDR1 is LNHDA and CDR2 SQIVND (reference sequence). This CDR3 is built from 16 residues. V dropped 4 bases and J dropped 5; count of bases not matched to a gene: 8. CDR3 residues: CASSTGTGALDQPQHF. In nucleotides, the CDR3 is TGTGCCAGTAGTACGGGGACAGGGGCGTTAGATCAGCCCCAGCATTTT.

There are a few counts of this clone. Its ends do not fully match the called genes, so a read error is possible. The chain has TRBV7-8 and TRBJ2-1, with 8 bases lining up with TRBD2. Germline lookup yields CDR1 SGHVS and CDR2 FQNEAQ. The CDR3 sequence is 14 residues long. CDR3 coding DNA: TGTGCCAGCAGCCTAGGACTAGCCTACAATGGGCAGTCCTTC. This sequence encodes CASSLGLAYNGQSF.